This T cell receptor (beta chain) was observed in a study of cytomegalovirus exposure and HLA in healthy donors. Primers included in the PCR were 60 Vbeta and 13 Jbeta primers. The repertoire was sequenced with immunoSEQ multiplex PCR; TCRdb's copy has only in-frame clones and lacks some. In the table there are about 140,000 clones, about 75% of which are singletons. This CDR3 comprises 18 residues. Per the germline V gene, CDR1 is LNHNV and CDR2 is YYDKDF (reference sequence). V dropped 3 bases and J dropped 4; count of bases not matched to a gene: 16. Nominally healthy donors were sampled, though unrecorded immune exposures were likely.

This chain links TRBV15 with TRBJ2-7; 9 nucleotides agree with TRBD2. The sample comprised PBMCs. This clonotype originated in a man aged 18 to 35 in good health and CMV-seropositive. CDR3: CATSRPDRLREGPYEQYF. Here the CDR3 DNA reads TGTGCCACCAGCAGGCCGGACAGATTGCGGGAGGGCCCTTACGAGCAGTACTTC.